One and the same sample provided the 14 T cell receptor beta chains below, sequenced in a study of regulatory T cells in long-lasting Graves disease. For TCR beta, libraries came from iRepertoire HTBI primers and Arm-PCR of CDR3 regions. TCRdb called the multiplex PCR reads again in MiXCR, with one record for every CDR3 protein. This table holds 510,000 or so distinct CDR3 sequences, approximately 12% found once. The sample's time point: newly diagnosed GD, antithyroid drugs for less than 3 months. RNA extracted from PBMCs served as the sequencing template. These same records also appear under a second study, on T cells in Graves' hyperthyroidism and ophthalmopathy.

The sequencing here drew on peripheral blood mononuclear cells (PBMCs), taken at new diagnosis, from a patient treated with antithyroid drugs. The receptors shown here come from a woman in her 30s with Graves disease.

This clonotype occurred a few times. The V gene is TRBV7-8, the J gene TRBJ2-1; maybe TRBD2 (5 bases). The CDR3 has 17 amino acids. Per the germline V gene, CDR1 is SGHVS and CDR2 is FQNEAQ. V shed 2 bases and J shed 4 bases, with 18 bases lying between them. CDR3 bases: TGTGCCAGCAGCTTAATCAGCGGACCACGGGGTTACAATGAGCAGTTCTTC. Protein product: CASSLISGPRGYNEQFF.

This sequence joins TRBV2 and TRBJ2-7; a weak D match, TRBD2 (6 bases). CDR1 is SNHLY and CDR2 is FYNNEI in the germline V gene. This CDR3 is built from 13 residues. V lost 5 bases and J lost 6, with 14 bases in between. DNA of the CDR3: TGTGCCAGCAGTCGGCGGCAGGAGGGCGAGCAGTACGTC. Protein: CASSRRQEGEQYV.

CDR3 bases: TGCGCCAGCAGCTTCTCCGGGACGGAAGGCGGCTACACCTTC. Residues: CASSFSGTEGGYTF. This chain joins TRBV5-1 and TRBJ1-2; D possibly corresponds to TRBD1 (5 bases). V was pared by 2 bases and J by 8 bases, with 16 bases between. The CDR3 has 14 residues. Germline CDR1 reads SGHRS; CDR2 reads YFSETQ.

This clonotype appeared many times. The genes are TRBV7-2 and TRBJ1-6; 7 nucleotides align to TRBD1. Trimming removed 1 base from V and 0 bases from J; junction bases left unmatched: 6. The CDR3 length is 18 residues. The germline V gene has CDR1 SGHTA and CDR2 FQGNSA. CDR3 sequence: CASSLVMGTDSYNSPLHF. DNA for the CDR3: TGTGCCAGCAGCTTAGTAATGGGGACAGACTCCTATAATTCACCCCTCCACTTT.

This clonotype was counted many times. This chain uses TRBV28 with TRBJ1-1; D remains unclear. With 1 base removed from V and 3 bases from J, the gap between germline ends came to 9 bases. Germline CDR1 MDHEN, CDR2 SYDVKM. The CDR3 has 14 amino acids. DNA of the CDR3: TGTGCCAGCAGTTTATTTGGGGAATACACTGAAGCTTTCTTT. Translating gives CASSLFGEYTEAFF.

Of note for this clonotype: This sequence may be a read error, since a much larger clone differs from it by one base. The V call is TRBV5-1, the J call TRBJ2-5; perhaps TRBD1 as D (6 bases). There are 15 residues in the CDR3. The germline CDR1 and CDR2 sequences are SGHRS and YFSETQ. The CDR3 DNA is TGCGCCAGCGGCTTGGAAGGGGGACACAGAGAGACCCAGTACTTC. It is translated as CASGLEGGHRETQYF.

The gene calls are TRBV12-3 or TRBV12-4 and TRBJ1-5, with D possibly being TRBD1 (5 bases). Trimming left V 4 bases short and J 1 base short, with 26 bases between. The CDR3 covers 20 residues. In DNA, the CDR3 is TGTGCCAGCAGTTACTCTTCCGCGACAGCCGCCCGGGGGAGCAATCAGCCCCAGCATTTT. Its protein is CASSYSSATAARGSNQPQHF.

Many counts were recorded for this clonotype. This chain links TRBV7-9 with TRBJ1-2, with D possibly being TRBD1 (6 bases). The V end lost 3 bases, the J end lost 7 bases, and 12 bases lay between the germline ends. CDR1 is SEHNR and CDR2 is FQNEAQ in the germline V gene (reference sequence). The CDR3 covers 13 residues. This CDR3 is CASSLPDSRGYTF. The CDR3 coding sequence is TGTGCCAGCAGCTTGCCGGACAGTCGTGGCTACACCTTC.

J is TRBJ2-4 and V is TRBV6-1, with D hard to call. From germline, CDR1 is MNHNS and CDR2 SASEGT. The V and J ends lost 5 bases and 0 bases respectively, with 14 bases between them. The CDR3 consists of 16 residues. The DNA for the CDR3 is TGTGCCAGCAGTAAGGGAACCTGGGTAGCCAAAAACATTCAGTACTTC. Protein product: CASSKGTWVAKNIQYF.

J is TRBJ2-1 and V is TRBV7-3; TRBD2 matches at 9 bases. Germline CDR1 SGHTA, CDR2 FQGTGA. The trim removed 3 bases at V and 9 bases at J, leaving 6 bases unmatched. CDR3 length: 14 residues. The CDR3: CASSFSGSYSEQFF. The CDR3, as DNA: TGTGCCAGCAGCTTTAGCGGGAGTTATAGTGAGCAGTTCTTC.

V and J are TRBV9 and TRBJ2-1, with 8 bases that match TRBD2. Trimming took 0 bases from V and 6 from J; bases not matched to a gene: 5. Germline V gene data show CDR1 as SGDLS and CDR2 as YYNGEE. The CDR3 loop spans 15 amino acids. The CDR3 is CASSVGTSPGNEQFF. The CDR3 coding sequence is TGTGCCAGCAGCGTAGGGACTAGCCCGGGCAATGAGCAGTTCTTC.

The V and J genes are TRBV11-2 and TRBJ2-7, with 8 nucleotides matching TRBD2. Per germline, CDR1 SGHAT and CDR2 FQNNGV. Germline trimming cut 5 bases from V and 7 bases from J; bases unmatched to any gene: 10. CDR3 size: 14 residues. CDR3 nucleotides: TGTGCCAGCAGCCGGGGGGGGGGTGATTGGGAGCAGTACTTC. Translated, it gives CASSRGGGDWEQYF.

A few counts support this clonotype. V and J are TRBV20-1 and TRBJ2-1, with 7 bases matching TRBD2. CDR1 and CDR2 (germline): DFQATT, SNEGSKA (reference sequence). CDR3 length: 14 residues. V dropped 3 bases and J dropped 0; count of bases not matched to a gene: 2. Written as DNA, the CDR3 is TGCAGTGCTAGGGGGAGGGCCTCCTACAATGAGCAGTTCTTC. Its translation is CSARGRASYNEQFF.

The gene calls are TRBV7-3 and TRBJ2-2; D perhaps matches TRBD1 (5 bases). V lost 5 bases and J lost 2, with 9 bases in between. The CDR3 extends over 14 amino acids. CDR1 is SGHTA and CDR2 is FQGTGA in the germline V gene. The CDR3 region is CASSQDRNTGELFF. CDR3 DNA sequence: TGTGCCAGCAGCCAAGACAGAAACACCGGGGAGCTGTTTTTT.